These 30 T cell receptor beta chains originate from one sample sequenced in a study of blood T cell dynamics during melanoma immunotherapy. The time point was: week 3, after first cycle of checkpoint inhibitor. Using immunoSEQ multiplex PCR, the repertoire was profiled, and TCRdb retains in-frame clones only, with some absent. The table includes about 11,000 clones, roughly 84% detected once. The sequences come from blood, collected from a patient treated with checkpoint blockade. These receptors were collected from a human donor with melanoma.

The rearrangement joins TRBV7-2 to TRBJ2-2; 7 bases map to TRBD1. After removal of 5 bases from V and 4 bases from J, the junction contained 10 bases not matched to a gene. Germline V gene sequence: CDR1 SGHTA, CDR2 FQGNSA. This CDR3 comprises 16 residues. CDR3 nucleotide sequence: TGTGCCAGCAGCCCACCGACAGGGCGGGCCACCGGGGAGCTGTTTTTT. Its translation is CASSPPTGRATGELFF. The whole variable domain, remainder taken from reference TRBV7-2 and TRBJ2-2, is GAGVSQSPSNKVTEKGKDVELRCDPISGHTALYWYRQSLGQGLEFLIYFQGNSAPDKSGLPSDRFSAERTGGSVSTLTIQRTQQEDSAVYLCASSPPTGRATGELFFGEGSRLTVL.

The chain joins TRBV4-2 to TRBJ2-5, with D uncertain. Germline-derived CDR1 and CDR2 are LGHNA and YNFKEQ. The CDR3 runs to 16 residues. Between the trimmed V and J ends, which lost 0 bases and 1 base, there was a span of 12 bases. DNA for the CDR3: TGTGCCAGCAGCCAAGATGCCGGACGGCTCCAAGAGACCCAGTACTTC. This gives the protein CASSQDAGRLQETQYF.

The chain recombines TRBV11-3 with TRBJ2-3; D tentatively reads TRBD1 or TRBD2 (5 bases each). Germline V lookup: CDR1 SGHNT, CDR2 YENEEA. V lost 5 bases and J lost 2, with 11 bases in between. The CDR3 is 14 amino acids. The CDR3: CASSAGAITDTQYF. The CDR3 DNA is TGTGCCAGCAGCGCCGGGGCTATCACAGATACGCAGTATTTT.

This clone was picked up one time. CDR3 residues: CAIMRDREGAYGYTF. In DNA form, the CDR3 reads TGTGCCATCATGAGGGACAGGGAAGGAGCCTATGGCTACACCTTC. The V gene is TRBV10-3, the J gene TRBJ1-2; 9 bases map to TRBD1. V lost 7 bases and J lost 4; bases outside the gene matches: 10. The CDR3 runs 15 residues. Germline CDR1 and CDR2: ENHRY and SYGVKD.

The chain recombines TRBV28 with TRBJ1-1; weak D call: TRBD1 (5 bases). The V gene's germline CDR1 is MDHEN and CDR2 SYDVKM. Trimming stripped 5 bases from V and 7 bases from J, with 8 bases between. CDR3 size: 11 residues. The CDR3 sequence: CASSGDGEAFF. CDR3 bases: TGTGCCAGCAGTGGGGACGGTGAAGCTTTCTTT.

V usage is TRBV6-1 and J usage is TRBJ2-2; TRBD2 aligns across 12 bases. The CDR3 is made up of 15 amino acids. With V trimmed by 4 bases and J by 6 bases, 3 bases remained unmatched. Germline CDR1 and CDR2: MNHNS and SASEGT. The CDR3 protein is CASSGTSGASGELFF. The CDR3 DNA follows: TGTGCCAGCAGTGGGACTAGCGGGGCGTCCGGGGAGCTGTTTTTT.

The rearrangement uses TRBV25-1 and TRBJ2-3; D call uncertain. The V end lost 9 bases, the J end lost 6 bases, and 10 bases lay between the germline ends. This CDR3 is 11 amino acids long. Germline CDR1 and CDR2: MGHDK and SYGVNS. CDR3 bases: TGTGCCAGTACTTTTTTTGATACGCAGTATTTT. This gives the protein CASTFFDTQYF. The whole variable domain, remainder taken from reference TRBV25-1 and TRBJ2-3, is EADIYQTPRYLVIGTGKKITLECSQTMGHDKMYWYQQDPGMELHLIHYSYGVNSTEKGDLSSESTVSRIRTEHFPLTLESARPSHTSQYLCASTFFDTQYFGPGTRLTVL.

The V and J genes are TRBV6-5 and TRBJ2-1; 9 nucleotides line up with TRBD2. This CDR3 has 14 amino acids. Germline V CDR1 and CDR2: MNHEY, SVGAGI. The V and J ends lost 7 bases and 7 bases, in that order; junction bases with no gene match: 8. CDR3 coding DNA: TGTGCCAGCACCCCCGGGACTAGCAGTAATGAGCAGTTCTTC. Protein: CASTPGTSSNEQFF.

This clone was recorded a few times. The CDR3 loop is CASSERDQPQHF. CDR3 nucleotide sequence: TGCGCCAGCAGTGAGCGGGATCAGCCCCAGCATTTT. This chain connects TRBV10-2 to TRBJ1-5; D remains unclear. V lost 2 bases and J 5 bases, leaving 4 bases between the germline ends. The germline CDR1 and CDR2 sequences are WSHSY and SAAADI. This CDR3 contains 12 residues.

This chain joins TRBV6-5 and TRBJ1-2; D is possibly TRBD1 (5 bases). Germline CDR1 MNHEY, CDR2 SVGAGI. The CDR3 is 13 amino acids. V was shortened by 7 bases and J by 4 bases, with 13 bases between the two germline ends. CDR3 coding DNA: TGTGCCAGCACGGGGGGTCTGGGCTATGGCTACACCTTC. Translated: CASTGGLGYGYTF.

The chain carries TRBV7-2 and TRBJ2-1, with D unclear. CDR3 length equals 13 residues. The V and J ends lost 3 bases and 8 bases respectively, with 11 bases between them. Looked up from germline, CDR1 is SGHTA and CDR2 is FQGNSA. The CDR3 region has the DNA TGTGCCAGCAGCTTGAACTCCCGGGATGAGCAGTTCTTC. It yields the protein CASSLNSRDEQFF. Full variable domain (outside the CDR3, taken from reference TRBV7-2 and TRBJ2-1): GAGVSQSPSNKVTEKGKDVELRCDPISGHTALYWYRQSLGQGLEFLIYFQGNSAPDKSGLPSDRFSAERTGGSVSTLTIQRTQQEDSAVYLCASSLNSRDEQFFGPGTRLTVL.

The chain recombines TRBV5-6 with TRBJ2-5; 10 nucleotides align to TRBD1. Unmatched junction bases numbered 8, after V lost 4 bases and J lost 5 bases. The CDR3 consists of 15 residues. Germline V lookup: CDR1 SGHDT, CDR2 YYEEEE. The CDR3 DNA sequence: TGTGCCAGCAGCCACTCCGACAGGGGGCTGGAGACCCAGTACTTC. Amino acid sequence: CASSHSDRGLETQYF.

A single count supports this clone. The rearrangement uses TRBV2 and TRBJ1-5; D ambiguous. Trimming removed 1 base at V and 7 bases at J, with 14 bases between. Germline V gene data show CDR1 as SNHLY and CDR2 as FYNNEI. The CDR3 loop spans 15 amino acids. The DNA for the CDR3 is TGTGCCAGCAGTGAAGTGTCCGGGTTTAGCCAGCCCCAGCATTTT. This gives the protein CASSEVSGFSQPQHF.

This chain connects TRBV29-1 to TRBJ1-1; 7 nucleotides line up with TRBD1. The germline gives CDR1 SQVTM, CDR2 ANQGSEA. This CDR3 contains 15 residues. V lost 8 bases to trimming and J lost 1 base; unmatched junction nucleotides: 13. CDR3 in amino acids: CSFPGTVTANTEAFF. Written as DNA, the CDR3 is TGCAGCTTCCCCGGGACAGTGACGGCGAACACTGAAGCTTTCTTT.

V gene TRBV7-7 combines with J gene TRBJ2-7, with D perhaps given as TRBD1 or TRBD2 (5 bases each). V was clipped by 2 bases and J by 6 bases, with 14 bases between them. CDR3 length: 14 residues. Looked up from germline, CDR1 is SSHAT and CDR2 is FNYEAQ (reference sequence). As DNA, the CDR3 is TGTGCCAGCAGCTTAAGGTGGGGGTCTCCCGAGCAGTACTTC. This codes for CASSLRWGSPEQYF.

This chain links TRBV7-9 with TRBJ1-1, with unresolved D. Per germline, CDR1 SEHNR and CDR2 FQNEAQ (reference sequence). Trimming took off 0 bases at V and 4 bases at J, with 12 bases between the two ends. This CDR3 comprises 15 residues. The CDR3 DNA sequence: TGTGCCAGCAGCTTAGCGGGGTCCCTCGGCACTGAAGCTTTCTTT. It encodes CASSLAGSLGTEAFF.

The J gene is TRBJ2-1, the V gene TRBV5-1, with TRBD1 matching 9 bases. Per germline, CDR1 SGHRS and CDR2 YFSETQ. The CDR3 extends over 18 amino acids. The V gene end was trimmed by 3 bases and the J gene end by 2 bases; junction bases not matched to a gene: 12. The CDR3 bases are TGCGCCAGCAGCTCCGGGAGAATACAGGGGGCAACCTACAATGAGCAGTTCTTC. Its translation is CASSSGRIQGATYNEQFF.

The genes are TRBV28 and TRBJ2-3, with a tentative D call TRBD2 (6 bases). This CDR3 region has 15 residues. The ends were cut back, 5 bases at V and 1 base at J, with 13 bases in the middle. The germline V gene encodes CDR1 MDHEN and CDR2 SYDVKM. The chain's CDR3 is CASSRRVGGTDTQYF. The CDR3 region has the DNA TGTGCCAGCAGTCGGAGGGTGGGGGGCACAGATACGCAGTATTTT.

This clone came up once. This chain links TRBV5-4 with TRBJ2-3; a weak D match, TRBD2 (6 bases). Germline CDR1 is SGHNT and CDR2 is YYREEE (reference sequence). This CDR3 spans 14 amino acids. V lost 2 bases and J 5 bases, leaving 12 bases between the germline ends. CDR3 protein: CASSFQRVRDTQYF. DNA of the CDR3: TGTGCCAGCAGCTTCCAGCGGGTGAGAGATACGCAGTATTTT. Using reference TRBV5-4 and TRBJ2-3 for the parts outside the CDR3, the full variable domain is ETGVTQSPTHLIKTRGQQVTLRCSSQSGHNTVSWYQQALGQGPQFIFQYYREEENGRGNFPPRFSGLQFPNYSSELNVNALELDDSALYLCASSFQRVRDTQYFGPGTRLTVL.

The gene calls are TRBV9 and TRBJ2-1, with TRBD2 matching over 13 bases. This CDR3 is 16 amino acids long. Germline CDR1 is SGDLS and CDR2 is YYNGEE. Trimming cost V 4 bases and J 8 bases; bases outside gene matches: 9. The CDR3 protein is CASSPQLAGGGDEQFF. DNA for the CDR3: TGTGCCAGCAGCCCGCAACTAGCGGGGGGGGGCGATGAGCAGTTCTTC.

To note about this clone: One end of the junction fails to match germline, which may point to a read error. V and J are TRBV5-1 and TRBJ2-2, with D perhaps matching TRBD2 (5 bases). Germline CDR1 reads SGHRS; CDR2 reads YFSETQ. This CDR3 has 16 residues. DNA for the CDR3: TGCGCCAGCACCGACCCCAGGCAGGCGGGCACCGGGGAGCTGCTTTTT. Translation: CASTDPRQAGTGELLF.

The chain uses TRBV4-3 and TRBJ2-2, with D perhaps assigned TRBD1 or TRBD2 (5 bases each). V gave up 1 base and J gave up 5 bases, with 11 bases separating them. This CDR3 is built from 15 residues. The V gene's germline CDR1 is LGHNA and CDR2 YSLEER. CDR3 region: CASSQVGPGTGELFF. The CDR3 bases are TGCGCCAGCAGCCAAGTGGGGCCGGGAACCGGGGAGCTGTTTTTT.

The V gene is TRBV9, the J gene TRBJ2-7; TRBD2 agrees at 9 bases. Trimming took 0 bases from V and 0 from J; bases not matched to a gene: 7. Germline CDR1 SGDLS, CDR2 YYNGEE. This CDR3 is 17 amino acids long. CDR3 amino acids: CASSVGSSGVSSYEQYF. The CDR3 DNA reads as TGTGCCAGCAGCGTAGGATCTAGCGGGGTTAGCTCCTACGAGCAGTACTTC.

The rearrangement uses TRBV5-4 and TRBJ1-2, with 7 bases that match TRBD1. Germline V gene sequence: CDR1 SGHNT, CDR2 YYREEE (reference sequence). V was pared by 1 base and J by 8 bases, with 5 bases of the junction left unmatched. The CDR3 spans 13 residues. The CDR3 bases are TGTGCCAGCAGCTTGAACCAGGGGGGAGGCTACACCTTC. Encoded protein: CASSLNQGGGYTF. Variable domain in full (rest from reference TRBV5-4 and TRBJ1-2): ETGVTQSPTHLIKTRGQQVTLRCSSQSGHNTVSWYQQALGQGPQFIFQYYREEENGRGNFPPRFSGLQFPNYSSELNVNALELDDSALYLCASSLNQGGGYTFGSGTRLTVV.

The chain links TRBV5-1 to TRBJ1-5; D unclear. Germline lookup yields CDR1 SGHRS and CDR2 YFSETQ. The CDR3 totals 13 residues. V dropped 0 bases and J dropped 5 bases, with 6 bases sitting between them. CDR3 DNA sequence: TGCGCCAGCAGCTTGGGGGCGGATCAGCCCCAGCATTTT. This translates into CASSLGADQPQHF.

This chain connects TRBV5-1 to TRBJ2-6, with no clear D. The germline V gene has CDR1 SGHRS and CDR2 YFSETQ. V was clipped by 4 bases and J by 0 bases, with 8 bases between them. This CDR3 contains 15 residues. This CDR3 is CASSPISSGANVLTF. CDR3 sequence (DNA): TGCGCCAGCAGCCCTATATCCTCTGGGGCCAACGTCCTGACTTTC.

The genes are TRBV7-8 and TRBJ2-5; no reliable D call. The CDR3 has 11 amino acids. Germline V gene data show CDR1 as SGHVS and CDR2 as FQNEAQ. Trimming cost V 5 bases and J 5 bases, with 6 bases left between them. This CDR3 is CASSPLETQYF. The CDR3 DNA reads TGTGCCAGCAGCCCCCTGGAGACCCAGTACTTC.

The chain has TRBV7-2 and TRBJ2-2, with D uncertain. This CDR3 is 13 amino acids long. The germline CDR1 and CDR2 sequences are SGHTA and FQGNSA. The germline V and J ends were trimmed by 3 bases and 5 bases, with 7 bases remaining between them. The CDR3 sequence is CASSFATTGELFF. Here the CDR3 DNA reads TGTGCCAGCAGCTTCGCAACAACCGGGGAGCTGTTTTTT.

CDR3 amino acids: CASSSRGRDTFYEQYF. CDR3 sequence (DNA): TGTGCCAGCAGCTCCAGGGGGCGAGATACCTTCTACGAGCAGTACTTC. The V and J genes are TRBV7-2 and TRBJ2-7; TRBD1 agrees at 8 bases. Germline CDR1 reads SGHTA; CDR2 reads FQGNSA. V was clipped by 4 bases and J by 3 bases; unmatched bases: 11. The CDR3 consists of 16 residues.

The V call is TRBV7-6, the J call TRBJ2-1, with D perhaps TRBD2 (5 bases). The V end was cut by 5 bases, the J end by 5 bases, with 16 bases between. The CDR3 spans 15 residues. The germline V gene has CDR1 SGHVS and CDR2 FNYEAQ. The CDR3 DNA reads TGTGCCAGCAGCCAAGACTACTACGAAAACAATGAGCAGTTCTTC. Protein: CASSQDYYENNEQFF.